The clone carrying this T cell receptor beta chain was recorded a few times. The antigen is unknown. Germline loops: CDR1 SGHVS, CDR2 FNYEAQ. Trimming pared 5 bases from V and 1 base from J, leaving 8 bases between. CDR3 size: 13 residues. The treatment: treatment-naive control, cytoreductive nephrectomy. The data are from a study of radiation and T cells in renal cell carcinoma. The study, taken as a whole, reports: Tumor samples were small regions of around 0.94 g.

Sequencing used immunoSEQ multiplex PCR; TCRdb keeps in-frame clones, though not all of them. The sample records some 16,000 clones, roughly 60% being singletons. The origin of this receptor is a man aged 40-55 years with renal cell carcinoma. This rearrangement joins TRBV7-6 to TRBJ1-1; D is undetermined. Source: tumor tissue, taken from a patient whose treatment was nephrectomy without radiotherapy. CDR3 sequence (DNA): TGTGCCAGCAGCAAGGGAGAGAACACTGAAGCTTTCTTT. Translating gives CASSKGENTEAFF. Filled out from reference TRBV7-6 and TRBJ1-1, the complete variable domain reads GAGVSQSPRYKVTKRGQDVALRCDPISGHVSLYWYRQALGQGPEFLTYFNYEAQQDKSGLPNDRFSAERPEGSISTLTIQRTEQRDSAMYRCASSKGENTEAFFGQGTRLTVV.